Following are 7 T cell receptor beta chains from one sample sequenced in a study of shared clonotypes between healthy human individuals. Sequencing was performed with immunoSEQ multiplex PCR; in TCRdb, only in-frame clones are kept and a portion is missing. The sample records 2 million to 2.5 million clones, roughly 93% being singletons. Sequencing was carried out using naive CD4+ T cells from PBMCs. Indicated subset: CD45RA+ positively selected. These receptors originate from a man aged 18 to 30 in good health. Some clones in this sample may be carry-over from other donors' samples.

The genes are TRBV5-1 and TRBJ2-1, with TRBD2 matching 14 bases. Germline values: CDR1 SGHRS, CDR2 YFSETQ. CDR3 length equals 16 residues. V was clipped by 3 bases and J by 7 bases; unmatched bases: 6. The CDR3 loop reads CASSSGTSGSGNEQFF. As DNA, the CDR3 is TGCGCCAGCAGCTCGGGGACTAGCGGGAGTGGTAATGAGCAGTTCTTC. Using reference TRBV5-1 and TRBJ2-1 for the parts outside the CDR3, the full variable domain is KAGVTQTPRYLIKTRGQQVTLSCSPISGHRSVSWYQQTPGQGLQFLFEYFSETQRNKGNFPGRFSGRQFSNSRSEMNVSTLELGDSALYLCASSSGTSGSGNEQFFGPGTRLTVL.

The chain combines TRBV4-1 with TRBJ1-6; D ambiguous. Germline-derived CDR1 and CDR2 are MGHRA and YSYEKL. V lost 6 bases and J lost 0, with 9 bases in between. This CDR3 is built from 15 residues. CDR3 loop: CASSFTASYNSPLHF. The CDR3 nucleotides are TGCGCCAGCAGTTTCACAGCCTCCTATAATTCACCCCTCCACTTT.

This clone was seen once. This rearrangement joins TRBV4-3 to TRBJ2-5; the match to TRBD1 covers 7 bases. Trimming removed 2 bases from V and 4 bases from J; junction bases left unmatched: 7. From germline, CDR1 is LGHNA and CDR2 YSLEER. The CDR3 spans 15 residues. The CDR3 loop reads CASSQNRGSGETQYF. DNA for the CDR3: TGCGCCAGCAGCCAAAACAGGGGCAGCGGAGAGACCCAGTACTTC.

This chain joins TRBV7-9 and TRBJ2-1; 9 positions match TRBD2. V lost 2 bases to trimming and J lost 5 bases; unmatched junction nucleotides: 10. Germline assignment: CDR1 SEHNR and CDR2 FQNEAQ (reference sequence). CDR3 length equals 17 residues. The CDR3 loop is CASSLLYRSGGNNEQFF. In nucleotides, the CDR3 is TGTGCCAGCAGCTTACTTTATCGGAGCGGGGGGAACAATGAGCAGTTCTTC.

The V and J genes are TRBV18 and TRBJ2-3; 7 nucleotides line up with TRBD1. The CDR3 covers 17 residues. J lost 4 bases, V lost 3 bases, and 13 bases had no gene match. Germline CDR1 reads KGHSH; CDR2 reads LQKENI. CDR3 nucleotides: TGTGCCAGCTCACCGCCGCAGACCAGGGGGTCGGCAGATACGCAGTATTTT. Amino acid sequence: CASSPPQTRGSADTQYF.

The chain links TRBV9 to TRBJ2-7; 7 positions match TRBD1. This CDR3 region has 15 residues. In germline, CDR1 is SGDLS, CDR2 YYNGEE. V lost 0 bases and J lost 4; bases outside the gene matches: 7. DNA of the CDR3: TGTGCCAGCAGCGTAGATGGGACAGCCCCGTACGAGCAGTACTTC. Residues: CASSVDGTAPYEQYF.

The chain uses TRBV18 and TRBJ2-7; 9 bases line up with TRBD1. Germline V gene data show CDR1 as KGHSH and CDR2 as LQKENI. V trimming: 8 bases; J trimming: 0 bases; junction bases outside the gene matches: 2. This CDR3 region has 13 residues. The CDR3 is CASRDRDSYEQYF. The DNA for the CDR3 is TGTGCCAGCCGGGACAGGGACTCCTACGAGCAGTACTTC.